The count of the clone carrying this T cell receptor (beta chain) is one. The data are from a study of blood T cell repertoires in COVID-19. About the study: Acute-phase and convalescent COVID-19 samples originated in the United States, Italy and Spain.

With 6 bases removed from V and 6 bases from J, the gap between germline ends came to 8 bases. Germline assignment: CDR1 SQVTM and CDR2 ANQGSEA. The length of the CDR3 is 11 residues. Sequenced by immunoSEQ multiplex PCR; TCRdb stores in-frame clones only, minus some. The table lists around 88,000 clones, over 70% of them singletons. This TCR was recovered from a woman aged 80 or older with acute or convalescent COVID-19. Material for sequencing was peripheral blood. V and J are TRBV29-1 and TRBJ1-4; D possibly corresponds to TRBD1 (6 bases). In DNA form, the CDR3 reads TGCAGCGTACAGGGACATGAAAAACTGTTTTTT. It encodes CSVQGHEKLFF.